The next 22 T cell receptor beta chains were all read from a single sample in a study of response to subunit inactivated influenza vaccine (dated by TCRdb to the late 2010s). Preparation of the library involved RT-PCR. Sequencing took place on an Illumina HiSeq 2500. Clones were called with MiXCR by TCRdb after fastp trimmed the public reads at Q25, and only in-frame beta chains were retained. When rows share a CDR3 protein, they turn into one entry using the most common DNA and genes. The sample has around 570,000 distinct CDR3 sequences on record, around 8% of them singletons. Over 10% of the sample goes to the ten largest clones. The sequencing here drew on PBMCs from blood, taken less than 25 months after vaccination. All receptors derive from a man aged 50 to 69 who received an inactivated influenza vaccine. Donor details come from another sample of the same person, matched by shared clones.

There are many counts of this clonotype. J is TRBJ1-4 and V is TRBV12-3 or TRBV12-4; D not resolved. The CDR3 length is 16 residues. Trimming took 3 bases from V and 4 from J, leaving 15 bases between them. The CDR3 region is CASSLGLTPDNEKLFF. Written as DNA, the CDR3 is TGTGCCAGCAGTTTGGGCCTTACCCCGGATAATGAAAAACTGTTTTTT.

The gene calls are TRBV5-1 and TRBJ1-2; 10 bases agree with TRBD1. The CDR3 is 14 residues long. Looked up from germline, CDR1 is SGHRS and CDR2 is YFSETQ. V was clipped by 0 bases and J by 7 bases; unmatched bases: 3. CDR3 sequence: CASSLEWTGGGYTF. In DNA, the CDR3 is TGCGCCAGCAGCTTGGAATGGACAGGGGGTGGCTACACCTTC. The variable domain in full, completed from reference TRBV5-1 and TRBJ1-2, reads KAGVTQTPRYLIKTRGQQVTLSCSPISGHRSVSWYQQTPGQGLQFLFEYFSETQRNKGNFPGRFSGRQFSNSRSEMNVSTLELGDSALYLCASSLEWTGGGYTFGSGTRLTVV.

This clonotype was counted between two and nine times. The chain recombines TRBV7-7 with TRBJ2-1; 10 bases line up with TRBD2. Trimming at V came to 5 bases and at J to 7 bases, leaving 11 bases not matched to a gene. Germline values: CDR1 SSHAT, CDR2 FNYEAQ (reference sequence). This CDR3 is built from 16 residues. The CDR3 DNA follows: TGTGCCAGCAGCCTTAGACTAGCGGGTACGGGGAATGAGCAGTTCTTC. Protein sequence: CASSLRLAGTGNEQFF.

This clonotype appeared a few times. This rearrangement joins TRBV18 to TRBJ2-7; D is undetermined. Per the germline V gene, CDR1 is KGHSH and CDR2 is LQKENI. The V end lost 3 bases, the J end lost 8 bases, and 17 bases lay between the germline ends. This CDR3 is 14 amino acids long. CDR3 loop: CASSPPGTGRKQYF. The CDR3 coding sequence is TGTGCCAGCTCACCCCCAGGTACGGGCCGGAAGCAGTACTTC.

The gene calls are TRBV15 and TRBJ2-7, with TRBD2 matching 8 bases. V was pared by 3 bases and J by 6 bases, with 1 base of the junction left unmatched. The CDR3 consists of 12 residues. Germline assignment: CDR1 LNHNV and CDR2 YYDKDF (reference sequence). CDR3 in DNA: TGTGCCACCAGCAGGGCGGGGGGCGAGCAGTACTTC. This gives the protein CATSRAGGEQYF.

The rearrangement uses TRBV19 and TRBJ2-1, with TRBD2 matching over 7 bases. Germline values: CDR1 LNHDA, CDR2 SQIVND (reference sequence). V lost 1 base, J lost 9 bases, and 6 bases stayed unmatched. The CDR3 totals 14 residues. This CDR3 reads CASSIGEGLGEQFF. The CDR3 DNA follows: TGTGCCAGTAGTATAGGGGAGGGGCTTGGTGAGCAGTTCTTC.

The sample holds a few counts of this clonotype. The chain recombines TRBV4-3 with TRBJ2-1; D remains unclear. The CDR3 extends over 15 amino acids. V was pared by 0 bases and J by 6 bases, with 12 bases between. Germline V gives CDR1 LGHNA, CDR2 YSLEER. CDR3 in amino acids: CASSQDFAASNEQFF. The CDR3 nucleotides read TGCGCCAGCAGCCAAGATTTCGCAGCTTCCAATGAGCAGTTCTTC.

This clonotype was seen more than once but under ten times. V usage is TRBV7-3 and J usage is TRBJ2-3; 11 nucleotides line up with TRBD2. Trimming at V came to 1 base and at J to 3 bases, leaving 6 bases not matched to a gene. Germline V CDR1 and CDR2: SGHTA, FQGTGA. The CDR3 consists of 17 residues. CDR3 coding DNA: TGTGCCAGCAGCTTAAGGGGGCTAGCGGGAGGAACAGATACGCAGTATTTT. Translating it yields CASSLRGLAGGTDTQYF.

This clonotype has a handful of counts. The V call is TRBV7-2, the J call TRBJ2-3; D may be TRBD1 or TRBD2 (6 bases each). CDR3 length: 15 amino acids. The V gene's germline CDR1 is SGHTA and CDR2 FQGNSA. V lost 2 bases, J lost 5 bases, and 14 bases lay in between. This CDR3 is CASSLLDRRGDTQYF. The DNA for the CDR3 is TGTGCCAGCAGCTTACTAGACAGGCGGGGAGATACGCAGTATTTT.

J is TRBJ2-5 and V is TRBV20-1; 7 bases agree with TRBD1. With V trimmed by 4 bases and J by 1 base, 9 bases remained unmatched. The CDR3 is 15 amino acids. Looked up from germline, CDR1 is DFQATT and CDR2 is SNEGSKA (reference sequence). CDR3 nucleotides: TGCAGTGCTACCCCCCTACAGGGGTTCCAAGAGACCCAGTACTTC. Translating gives CSATPLQGFQETQYF.

J is TRBJ1-1 and V is TRBV10-3, with unresolved D. Germline V CDR1 and CDR2: ENHRY, SYGVKD. V gave up 1 base and J gave up 0 bases, with 9 bases separating them. The CDR3 has 15 amino acids. The CDR3 reads CAISEFTSMNTEAFF. DNA for the CDR3: TGTGCCATCAGTGAGTTTACCAGTATGAACACTGAAGCTTTCTTT.

Regarding this clonotype: The junction shows a germline mismatch at one end, possibly a read error. V and J are TRBV7-3 and TRBJ2-1, with 9 positions matching TRBD1. Germline-derived CDR1 and CDR2 are SGHTA and FQGTGA. CDR3 length: 16 amino acids. Here the CDR3 DNA reads TGTGCCAGCAGCAGAACGGGACAGGGCCCCTACAATGAGCAGTTGTTC. Encoded protein: CASSRTGQGPYNEQLF.

This clonotype has a handful of counts. The chain couples TRBV4-3 to TRBJ2-1, with D maybe TRBD2 (5 bases). This CDR3 comprises 16 residues. Trimming cost V 0 bases and J 4 bases, with 13 bases left between them. CDR1 and CDR2 (germline): LGHNA, YSLEER. The CDR3 protein is CASSQEGDSRYNEQFF. Here the CDR3 DNA reads TGCGCCAGCAGCCAAGAGGGAGACTCGCGATACAATGAGCAGTTCTTC.

V is TRBV24-1 and J is TRBJ2-1, with 10 bases identical to TRBD2. There are 16 residues in the CDR3. The germline V gene has CDR1 KGHDR and CDR2 SFDVKD. V was clipped by 4 bases and J by 7 bases; unmatched bases: 9. Here the CDR3 DNA reads TGTGCCACCAGTGACCCCGCCAGCGGGAGGGTGAATGAGCAGTTCTTC. Its protein product is CATSDPASGRVNEQFF.

This clonotype occurred many times. This chain connects TRBV7-2 to TRBJ2-3; weak D call: TRBD2 (6 bases). The CDR3 has 15 residues. The V gene's germline CDR1 is SGHTA and CDR2 FQGNSA. The V end lost 4 bases, the J end lost 7 bases, and 18 bases lay between the germline ends. The CDR3 DNA reads TGTGCCAGCAGCTATGCGGGGCACCCAGTAAATACGCAGTATTTT. Translating it yields CASSYAGHPVNTQYF.

This clonotype was counted ten times or more. J is TRBJ2-1 and V is TRBV2, with D tentatively TRBD2 (5 bases). This CDR3 contains 16 residues. V was shortened by 8 bases and J by 4 bases, with 21 bases between the two germline ends. Germline V gene data show CDR1 as SNHLY and CDR2 as FYNNEI. CDR3 coding DNA: TGTGCCAGCGCGGACTCATCCATTCTAATATACAATGAGCAGTTCTTC. Protein sequence: CASADSSILIYNEQFF.

The gene calls are TRBV21-1 and TRBJ2-7. TRBV21-1 is termed a pseudogene. CDR3 length: 15 residues. The CDR3 is CASSKDRTAPTEQYF. The CDR3 DNA reads TGTGCCAGCAGCAAAGATCGGACAGCTCCTACCGAGCAGTACTTC.

The table lists this clonotype with many counts. The chain is built from TRBV5-5 and TRBJ2-7; D unclear. The germline CDR1 and CDR2 sequences are SGHKS and YYEKEE (reference sequence). The CDR3 covers 14 residues. The V and J ends lost 1 base and 5 bases respectively, with 13 bases between them. CDR3 bases: TGTGCCAGCAGCTTGTTTCCAGGTAACGACGAGCAGTACTTC. Translation: CASSLFPGNDEQYF.

As for this clonotype: A much larger clone lies a single base off, so this may be a read error. The chain links TRBV29-1 to TRBJ2-2; 7 nucleotides align to TRBD1. CDR3 length: 14 amino acids. Per the germline V gene, CDR1 is SQVTM and CDR2 is ANQGSEA. CDR3 coding DNA: TGCAGGGTTCTGACAGGGCAGAACACCGGGGAGCTGTTTTTT. Protein sequence: CRVLTGQNTGELFF.

This chain joins TRBV29-1 and TRBJ2-1; D ambiguous. This CDR3 contains 13 residues. The V end lost 5 bases, the J end lost 0 bases, and 8 bases lay between the germline ends. The germline V gene has CDR1 SQVTM and CDR2 ANQGSEA. CDR3 nucleotide sequence: TGCAGCGTTCCTGTAGTCTCCTACAATGAGCAGTTCTTC. Its protein product is CSVPVVSYNEQFF.

The rearrangement joins TRBV10-3 to TRBJ2-5; D call uncertain. CDR3 size: 14 residues. The germline gives CDR1 ENHRY, CDR2 SYGVKD. Trimming stripped 5 bases from V and 5 bases from J, with 15 bases between. This CDR3 reads CAISSEPVGETQYF. As DNA, the CDR3 is TGTGCCATCAGTAGTGAACCGGTTGGGGAGACCCAGTACTTC.

This clonotype has just a few counts. The CDR3 is CASSAHREVEQFF. The DNA of the CDR3 is TGTGCCAGCAGCGCCCACAGGGAGGTTGAGCAGTTCTTC. This sequence joins TRBV7-2 and TRBJ2-1, with D perhaps matching TRBD1 or TRBD2 (6 bases each). V was cut by 5 bases and J by 9 bases, with 14 bases left in between. Germline lookup yields CDR1 SGHTA and CDR2 FQGNSA. The CDR3 contains 13 residues.